What follows describes a single T cell receptor (beta chain). The data belong to a study of T cell changes during pregnancy in multiple sclerosis. The assay was immunoSEQ multiplex PCR, and TCRdb's table has in-frame clones only and misses some. This table holds 65,000 to 85,000 clones, just over 90% found once. The sequence came from a female donor with multiple sclerosis, enrolled in a pregnancy study. The sample here was peripheral blood, taken after pregnancy.

CDR3 coding DNA: TGTGCCAGCAGCGTAGACAGCTCAAATCAGCCCCAGCATTTT. Its protein is CASSVDSSNQPQHF. V usage is TRBV9 and J usage is TRBJ1-5, with D unresolved. V lost 0 bases, J lost 4 bases, and 8 bases lay in between. CDR1 and CDR2 (germline): SGDLS, YYNGEE. The length of the CDR3 is 14 residues.